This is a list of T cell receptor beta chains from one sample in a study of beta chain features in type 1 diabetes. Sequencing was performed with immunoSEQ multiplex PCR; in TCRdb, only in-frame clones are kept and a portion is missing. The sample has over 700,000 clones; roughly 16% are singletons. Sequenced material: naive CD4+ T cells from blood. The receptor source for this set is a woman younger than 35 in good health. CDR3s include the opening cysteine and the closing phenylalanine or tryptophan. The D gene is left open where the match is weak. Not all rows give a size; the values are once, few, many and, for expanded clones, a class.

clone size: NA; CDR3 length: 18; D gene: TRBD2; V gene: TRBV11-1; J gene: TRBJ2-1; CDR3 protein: CASSQPPGTSGGYNEQFF; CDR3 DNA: TGTGCCAGCAGCCAACCCCCCGGGACTAGCGGGGGATACAATGAGCAGTTCTTC
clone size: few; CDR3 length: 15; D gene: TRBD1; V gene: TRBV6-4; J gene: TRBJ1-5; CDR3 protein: CASSETGQGVQPQHF; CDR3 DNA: TGTGCCAGCAGTGAAACGGGGCAGGGGGTTCAGCCCCAGCATTTT
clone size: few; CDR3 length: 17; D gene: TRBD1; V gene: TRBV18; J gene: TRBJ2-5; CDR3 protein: CASSPRSRQGFGETQYF; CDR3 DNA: TGTGCCAGCTCACCAAGGTCCCGACAGGGTTTCGGAGAGACCCAGTACTTC
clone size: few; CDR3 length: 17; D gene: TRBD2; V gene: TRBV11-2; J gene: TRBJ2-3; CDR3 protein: CASSLGQAGGGTDTQYF; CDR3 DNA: TGTGCCAGCAGCTTAGGACAAGCGGGAGGAGGGACAGATACGCAGTATTTT
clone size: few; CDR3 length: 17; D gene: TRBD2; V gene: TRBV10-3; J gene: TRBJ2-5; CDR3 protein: CAISPGLAGVYRETQYF; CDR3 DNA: TGTGCCATCAGCCCTGGACTAGCGGGAGTGTATAGAGAGACCCAGTACTTC
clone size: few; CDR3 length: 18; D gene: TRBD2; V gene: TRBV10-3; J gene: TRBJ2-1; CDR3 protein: CAISESNLAGGSYNEQFF; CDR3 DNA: TGTGCCATCAGTGAGTCCAACTTAGCGGGAGGTAGCTACAATGAGCAGTTCTTC
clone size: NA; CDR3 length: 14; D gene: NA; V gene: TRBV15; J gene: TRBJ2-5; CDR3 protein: CATSSNGARETQYF; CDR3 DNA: TGTGCCACCAGCTCCAACGGCGCAAGGGAGACCCAGTACTTC
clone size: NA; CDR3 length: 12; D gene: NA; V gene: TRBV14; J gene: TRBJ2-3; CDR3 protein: CASSLLRYTQYF; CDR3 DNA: TGTGCCAGCAGCTTACTGCGATATACGCAGTATTTT
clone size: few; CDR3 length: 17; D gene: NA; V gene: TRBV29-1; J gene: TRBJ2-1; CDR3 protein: CSGWTAHLGPAGNEQFF; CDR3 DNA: TGCAGCGGATGGACAGCCCACTTGGGGCCCGCTGGTAATGAGCAGTTCTTC
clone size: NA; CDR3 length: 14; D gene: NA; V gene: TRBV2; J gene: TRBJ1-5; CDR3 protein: CASSDHTLNQPQHF; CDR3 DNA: TGTGCCAGCAGTGACCACACCTTAAATCAGCCCCAGCATTTT
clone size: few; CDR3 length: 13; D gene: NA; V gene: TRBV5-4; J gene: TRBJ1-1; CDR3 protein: CASRQDRNTEAFF; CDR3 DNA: TGTGCCAGCAGGCAGGACAGGAACACTGAAGCTTTCTTT
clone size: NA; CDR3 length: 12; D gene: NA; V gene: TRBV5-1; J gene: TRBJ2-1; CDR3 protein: CASSSLVNEQFF; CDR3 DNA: TGCGCCAGCAGCTCACTAGTCAATGAGCAGTTCTTC
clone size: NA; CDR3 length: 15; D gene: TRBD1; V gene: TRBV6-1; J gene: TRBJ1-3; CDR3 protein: CASSAGQGVGNTIYF; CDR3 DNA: TGTGCCAGCAGCGCGGGACAGGGGGTTGGAAACACCATATATTTT
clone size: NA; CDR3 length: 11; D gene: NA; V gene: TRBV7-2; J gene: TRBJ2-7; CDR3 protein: CASSAIYEQYF; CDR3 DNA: TGTGCCAGCAGCGCCATCTACGAGCAGTACTTC
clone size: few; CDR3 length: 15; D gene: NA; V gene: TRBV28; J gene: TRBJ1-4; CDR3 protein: CASSFVRVANEKLFF; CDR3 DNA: TGTGCCAGCAGTTTTGTCAGGGTTGCTAATGAAAAACTGTTTTTT
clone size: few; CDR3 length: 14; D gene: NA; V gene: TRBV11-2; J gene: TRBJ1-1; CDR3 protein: CASSRTGGRTEAFF; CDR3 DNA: TGTGCCAGCAGCCGAACAGGCGGAAGGACTGAAGCTTTCTTT
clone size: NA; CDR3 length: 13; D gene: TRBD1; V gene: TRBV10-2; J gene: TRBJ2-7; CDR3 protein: CASRGQGAYEQYF; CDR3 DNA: TGCGCCAGCAGAGGACAGGGGGCCTACGAGCAGTACTTC